This T cell receptor beta chain derives from a study of T cells in Graves' hyperthyroidism and ophthalmopathy. Researchers amplified the TCR beta CDR3 regions from RNA transcripts. When the TCR CDR3 underwent first-round RT-PCR, the HTBI primer set was used. TCRdb reprocessed the multiplex PCR reads via MiXCR and lists one record per CDR3 protein. The sample consists of about 290,000 distinct CDR3 sequences, 15% of them appearing once. CDR3 length: 16 amino acids. Trimming stripped 5 bases from V and 0 bases from J, with 17 bases between. CDR1 is MDHEN and CDR2 is SYDVKM in the germline V gene. Ten or more counts support this clonotype.

The rearrangement joins TRBV28 to TRBJ2-7, with D possibly TRBD1 on 6 matching bases. The clonotype was recovered from a woman aged 50 to 60 with Graves' hyperthyroidism that later progressed to Graves' ophthalmopathy. What was sequenced was blood. CDR3 DNA: TGTGCCAGCAGTACCCTCGGGAACAGGGCCTCCTACGAGCAGTACTTC. This codes for CASSTLGNRASYEQYF.